What follows are 29 T cell receptor beta chains derived from one specimen sequenced in a study of blood T cell repertoires in COVID-19. Repertoires were generated with immunoSEQ multiplex PCR, while TCRdb's copy carries only in-frame clones and drops some. The sample holds a few hundred thousand clones, roughly 85% seen once. Sequencing used PBMCs or T cells enriched from blood (not recorded which). The source of these receptors is a man aged 25 to 40 who had recovered from COVID-19.

The chain is built from TRBV9 and TRBJ1-2; 10 bases are shared with TRBD1. The CDR3 runs to 14 residues. With V trimmed by 5 bases and J by 8 bases, 9 bases remained unmatched. Germline V gene data show CDR1 as SGDLS and CDR2 as YYNGEE. The CDR3 loop is CASRATGGASGYTF. CDR3 coding DNA: TGTGCCAGCAGGGCGACAGGGGGCGCTTCCGGCTACACCTTC.

The chain joins TRBV30 to TRBJ2-2; D may be TRBD2 (6 bases). Per germline, CDR1 GTSNPN and CDR2 SVGIG (reference sequence). The ends were cut back, 2 bases at V and 4 bases at J, with 14 bases in the middle. The CDR3 consists of 15 residues. CDR3 residues: CAWSLGTEFTGELFF. Here the CDR3 DNA reads TGTGCCTGGAGTTTGGGGACTGAGTTCACCGGGGAGCTGTTTTTT.

This clone has a count of ten or more. The chain carries TRBV12-5 and TRBJ1-5; TRBD1 matches 8 bases. Looked up from germline, CDR1 is LGHNT and CDR2 is FRNRAP. This CDR3 is 18 amino acids long. V was clipped by 1 base and J by 6 bases; unmatched bases: 14. The CDR3 is CASGLAHSTGVSGQPQHF. The CDR3 DNA reads as TGTGCTAGTGGTTTGGCCCACTCGACAGGGGTGTCTGGTCAGCCCCAGCATTTT.

The chain uses TRBV7-3 and TRBJ2-7; D ambiguous. Trimming stripped 2 bases from V and 0 bases from J, with 11 bases between. The CDR3 has 15 residues. Germline V lookup: CDR1 SGHTA, CDR2 FQGTGA. CDR3 nucleotide sequence: TGTGCCAGCAGCTTAGTACCAGGCAGCTCCTACGAGCAGTACTTC. It encodes CASSLVPGSSYEQYF.

The rearrangement uses TRBV29-1 and TRBJ2-3; 9 bases are a match to TRBD1. Germline values: CDR1 SQVTM, CDR2 ANQGSEA. Trimming took 6 bases from V and 7 from J; bases not matched to a gene: 5. CDR3 size: 12 residues. Here the CDR3 DNA reads TGCAGCGTCGGGACAGGGACCCATACGCAGTATTTT. Protein sequence: CSVGTGTHTQYF.

Written as DNA, the CDR3 is TGTGCCAGCAGTGGTCAGGGTAGCCGGCTTTCGGGTAATTCACCCCTCCACTTT. Its protein product is CASSGQGSRLSGNSPLHF. The chain uses TRBV27 and TRBJ1-6; D might be TRBD1 (5 bases). This CDR3 is 18 amino acids long. Trimming removed 5 bases from V and 6 bases from J, with 23 bases in between. The germline V gene encodes CDR1 MNHEY and CDR2 SMNVEV (reference sequence).

The chain uses TRBV5-5 and TRBJ1-5, with 11 bases identical to TRBD1. Germline V gene sequence: CDR1 SGHKS, CDR2 YYEKEE (reference sequence). The CDR3 consists of 16 residues. V was clipped by 2 bases and J by 6 bases; unmatched bases: 7. The CDR3 loop is CASSLGTGGSGQPQHF. The CDR3 bases are TGTGCCAGCAGCTTAGGGACAGGGGGTAGCGGTCAGCCCCAGCATTTT.

The rearrangement links TRBV5-1 to TRBJ1-1, with 9 bases fitting TRBD1. Per the germline V gene, CDR1 is SGHRS and CDR2 is YFSETQ. The length of the CDR3 is 14 residues. Trimming took 4 bases from V and 4 from J; bases not matched to a gene: 5. CDR3 loop: CASSRTGAGTEAFF. The CDR3 region has the DNA TGCGCCAGCAGCCGGACAGGGGCGGGCACTGAAGCTTTCTTT. Together with reference TRBV5-1 and TRBJ1-1, the CDR3 gives the full variable domain: KAGVTQTPRYLIKTRGQQVTLSCSPISGHRSVSWYQQTPGQGLQFLFEYFSETQRNKGNFPGRFSGRQFSNSRSEMNVSTLELGDSALYLCASSRTGAGTEAFFGQGTRLTVV.

The V and J genes are TRBV9 and TRBJ2-7; the D gene is possibly TRBD1 (5 bases). This CDR3 has 15 residues. Germline CDR1 and CDR2: SGDLS and YYNGEE. V was cut by 0 bases and J by 3 bases, with 13 bases left in between. Here the CDR3 reads CASSVDTGTIYEQYF. The CDR3 DNA sequence: TGTGCCAGCAGCGTAGACACAGGCACTATCTACGAGCAGTACTTC.

The chain combines TRBV28 with TRBJ1-2; tentatively, D is TRBD1 (5 bases). CDR3 length equals 13 residues. Germline CDR1 reads MDHEN; CDR2 reads SYDVKM. V was cut by 2 bases and J by 2 bases, with 6 bases left in between. CDR3 amino acids: CASSLAGNYGYTF. For the CDR3, the DNA is TGTGCCAGCAGTTTAGCAGGGAACTATGGCTACACCTTC.

This clone was detected only a few times. The sample carries other DNA sequences with the same CDR3. The rearrangement uses TRBV7-9 and TRBJ1-1; D is possibly TRBD1 (5 bases). Germline loops: CDR1 SEHNR, CDR2 FQNEAQ (reference sequence). Trimming took off 4 bases at V and 1 base at J, with 7 bases between the two ends. The CDR3 consists of 13 residues. CDR3 sequence: CASSSQGNTEAFF. CDR3 sequence (DNA): TGTGCCAGCAGCTCCCAGGGGAACACTGAAGCTTTCTTT.

The chain combines TRBV5-4 with TRBJ2-1; 8 nucleotides line up with TRBD1. The CDR3 covers 18 residues. V shed 1 base, J shed 0 bases, and the junction held 9 bases outside the gene matches. The germline V gene encodes CDR1 SGHNT and CDR2 YYREEE (reference sequence). The CDR3 loop is CASSLPGGLKSSYNEQFF. CDR3 coding DNA: TGTGCCAGCAGCTTGCCAGGGGGCCTAAAGAGCTCCTACAATGAGCAGTTCTTC.

V is TRBV11-2 and J is TRBJ1-1; no definite D call. Trimming stripped 1 base from V and 4 bases from J, with 16 bases between. There are 16 residues in the CDR3. CDR1 is SGHAT and CDR2 is FQNNGV in the germline V gene. Here the CDR3 DNA reads TGTGCCAGCAGCTTAGCGGCCGGTAAAGGACTCACTGAAGCTTTCTTT. It codes for CASSLAAGKGLTEAFF.

The gene calls are TRBV3-1 (or the pseudogene TRBV3-2) and TRBJ1-4; D might be TRBD1 (5 bases). Germline V CDR1 and CDR2: LGHDT, YNNKEL (reference sequence). V was shortened by 6 bases and J by 8 bases, with 16 bases between the two germline ends. This CDR3 region has 14 residues. The chain's CDR3 is CASRLTGTEEKLFF. For the CDR3, the DNA is TGTGCCAGCAGGTTGACTGGGACTGAGGAAAAACTGTTTTTT.

The J gene is TRBJ1-2, the V gene TRBV3-1 (or the pseudogene TRBV3-2), with 9 nucleotides matching TRBD1. Per the germline V gene, CDR1 is LGHDT and CDR2 is YNNKEL (reference sequence). The CDR3 extends over 15 amino acids. With V trimmed by 4 bases and J by 4 bases, 7 bases remained unmatched. CDR3 sequence (DNA): TGTGCCAGCAGCCCTTACAGGGGGCACGTCTATGGCTACACCTTC. Residues: CASSPYRGHVYGYTF.

V and J are TRBV10-3 and TRBJ1-2, with D possibly TRBD1 on 5 matching bases. In germline, CDR1 is ENHRY, CDR2 SYGVKD. The CDR3 runs 12 residues. V lost 7 bases and J 8 bases, leaving 14 bases between the germline ends. CDR3 in amino acids: CAIMADTVGYTF. DNA of the CDR3: TGTGCCATCATGGCGGACACGGTAGGCTACACCTTC.

This clone occurred many times. The V call is TRBV7-8, the J call TRBJ1-6; D is perhaps TRBD1 (5 bases). The CDR3 length is 18 residues. The V and J ends lost 5 bases and 9 bases respectively, with 26 bases between them. Germline V CDR1 and CDR2: SGHVS, FQNEAQ. DNA of the CDR3: TGTGCCAGCAGCCTTTCCCCTAACAGGTTCCCTAATGGTTCACCCCTCCACTTT. Protein sequence: CASSLSPNRFPNGSPLHF.

The J gene is TRBJ1-5, the V gene TRBV2, with TRBD1 identical over 11 bases. Germline loops: CDR1 SNHLY, CDR2 FYNNEI. The CDR3 runs to 15 residues. V lost 5 bases and J lost 6; bases outside the gene matches: 6. The CDR3 region is CASSTDRGRIQPQHF. CDR3 DNA sequence: TGTGCCAGCAGTACGGACAGGGGGCGAATTCAGCCCCAGCATTTT.

This clone was found once. J is TRBJ1-1 and V is TRBV7-8; 8 nucleotides agree with TRBD1. From germline, CDR1 is SGHVS and CDR2 FQNEAQ. J lost 1 base, V lost 2 bases, and 3 bases had no gene match. This CDR3 spans 15 amino acids. In nucleotides, the CDR3 is TGTGCCAGCAGCTTACCCGACAGGGGGAACACTGAAGCTTTCTTT. Amino acids: CASSLPDRGNTEAFF.

V gene TRBV20-1 combines with J gene TRBJ2-5; perhaps TRBD1 as D (5 bases). This CDR3 contains 14 residues. Germline-derived CDR1 and CDR2 are DFQATT and SNEGSKA (reference sequence). V dropped 3 bases and J dropped 2 bases, with 13 bases sitting between them. The CDR3 here is CSASRGAPQETQYF. The CDR3, as DNA: TGCAGTGCTAGTAGGGGTGCGCCTCAAGAGACCCAGTACTTC.

This chain links TRBV10-3 with TRBJ2-3; D possibly corresponds to TRBD2 (6 bases). V lost 8 bases, J lost 1 base, and 10 bases lay in between. Germline CDR1 ENHRY, CDR2 SYGVKD. The CDR3 sequence is 13 residues long. The CDR3 DNA reads TGTGCCATCGCTCCTAGCGGCACAGATACGCAGTATTTT. Amino acid sequence: CAIAPSGTDTQYF.

A single count supports this clone. V gene TRBV7-9 combines with J gene TRBJ2-4, with D perhaps TRBD2 (6 bases). Germline loops: CDR1 SEHNR, CDR2 FQNEAQ (reference sequence). V was cut by 2 bases and J by 1 base, with 15 bases left in between. The CDR3 is 17 residues long. The CDR3 DNA is TGTGCCAGCAGCTTAAGGTCGGAGGGAAAGGCCAAAAACATTCAGTACTTC. Translation gives CASSLRSEGKAKNIQYF.

V and J are TRBV7-2 and TRBJ2-2; D might be TRBD2 (6 bases). CDR1 and CDR2 (germline): SGHTA, FQGNSA. The CDR3 is 14 residues long. The V and J ends lost 5 bases and 4 bases respectively, with 11 bases between them. The CDR3 loop reads CASSPRERTGELFF. DNA for the CDR3: TGTGCCAGCAGCCCACGGGAGCGCACCGGGGAGCTGTTTTTT.

The rearrangement uses TRBV19 and TRBJ2-1; D is perhaps TRBD2 (6 bases). The V gene lost 2 bases and the J gene lost 0 bases, with 14 bases spanning the gap. CDR1 and CDR2 from the germline V gene are LNHDA and SQIVND (reference sequence). This CDR3 is built from 17 residues. The CDR3 DNA reads TGTGCCAGTAGTATAAGGGGCGGGGCCCTCTCCTACAATGAGCAGTTCTTC. Translating it yields CASSIRGGALSYNEQFF.

The V and J genes are TRBV23-1 and TRBJ2-2; 8 bases align to TRBD1. TRBV23-1 is an open reading frame whose function is uncertain. V shed 7 bases, J shed 4 bases, and the junction held 11 bases outside the gene matches. The length of the CDR3 is 16 residues. CDR3 residues: CASTPGQAYFTGELFF. In DNA, the CDR3 is TGCGCCAGCACTCCGGGACAGGCCTATTTCACCGGGGAGCTGTTTTTT.

J is TRBJ1-2 and V is TRBV5-5, with D hard to call. Germline lookup yields CDR1 SGHKS and CDR2 YYEKEE (reference sequence). The ends were cut back, 0 bases at V and 5 bases at J, with 14 bases in the middle. The CDR3 consists of 15 residues. This CDR3 reads CASSLDLLAGYGYTF. The DNA for the CDR3 is TGTGCCAGCAGCTTGGACCTTCTCGCGGGGTATGGCTACACCTTC.

The gene calls are TRBV6-2 or TRBV6-3 and TRBJ2-7; 7 nucleotides line up with TRBD1. Germline CDR1 and CDR2: MNHEY and SVGEGT. Trimming at V came to 5 bases and at J to 2 bases, leaving 6 bases not matched to a gene. This CDR3 has 14 residues. CDR3 amino acids: CASSNRTGTYEQYF. The CDR3 region has the DNA TGTGCCAGCAGTAATCGGACAGGAACCTACGAGCAGTACTTC.

The chain couples TRBV2 to TRBJ1-2; weak D call: TRBD1 (6 bases). Germline V gives CDR1 SNHLY, CDR2 FYNNEI. The CDR3 is 17 amino acids. Trimming pared 1 base from V and 7 bases from J, leaving 22 bases between. CDR3 in DNA: TGTGCCAGCAGTGAAGGGGGTCCGGGGGGCGGTTCTGGTGGCTACACCTTC. Its translation is CASSEGGPGGGSGGYTF.

In DNA form, the CDR3 reads TGTGCCAGCAGCGCAGGTTACAGGGATGAGCAGTTCTTC. Translating it yields CASSAGYRDEQFF. The chain carries TRBV7-9 and TRBJ2-1, with D maybe TRBD1 (6 bases). The CDR3 extends over 13 amino acids. In germline, CDR1 is SEHNR, CDR2 FQNEAQ (reference sequence). V was cut by 5 bases and J by 8 bases, with 13 bases left in between.